The clone carrying this T cell receptor (beta chain) showed up just a few times. V gave up 6 bases and J gave up 1 base, with 6 bases separating them. The CDR3 extends over 12 amino acids. Germline CDR1 is MDHEN and CDR2 is SYDVKM. Clones were read by immunoSEQ multiplex PCR, and TCRdb kept only the in-frame ones, dropping some. The sample includes about 300,000 clones, 86% seen only once; the top ten take 1.5% to 2%. These data are taken from a study of blood T cell repertoires in COVID-19. This rearrangement joins TRBV28 to TRBJ1-2; unclear D gene. The receptor was isolated from a woman in her fifties or sixties with acute or convalescent COVID-19. Sequenced material: peripheral blood. The chain's CDR3 is CASRFFNYGYTF. CDR3 coding DNA: TGTGCCAGCAGGTTCTTTAACTATGGCTACACCTTC.